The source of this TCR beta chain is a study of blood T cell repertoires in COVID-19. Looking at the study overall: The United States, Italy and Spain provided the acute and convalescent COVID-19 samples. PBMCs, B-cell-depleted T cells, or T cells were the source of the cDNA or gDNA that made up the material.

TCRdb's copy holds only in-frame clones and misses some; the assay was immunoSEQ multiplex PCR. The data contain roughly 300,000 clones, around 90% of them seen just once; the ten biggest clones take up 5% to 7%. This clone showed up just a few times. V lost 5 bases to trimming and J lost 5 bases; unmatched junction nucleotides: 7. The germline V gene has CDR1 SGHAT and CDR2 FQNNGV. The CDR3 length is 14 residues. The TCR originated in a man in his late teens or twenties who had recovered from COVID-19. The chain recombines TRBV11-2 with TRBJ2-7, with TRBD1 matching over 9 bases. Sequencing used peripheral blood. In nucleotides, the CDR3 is TGTGCCAGCAGCACTAACAGGGGGCGTCACGAGCAGTACTTC. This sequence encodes CASSTNRGRHEQYF.